This T cell receptor beta chain is from a study of neoadjuvant anti-PD-1 for oral cavity cancer. Study-wide background: Non-progressing patients received a fourth nivolumab dose near day 43, then surgery on days 50-56.

Most PBMC samples had roughly 0.5 ug input DNA in six replicates. The data were produced by immunoSEQ multiplex PCR, yet TCRdb's version contains in-frame clones alone and is incomplete. The sample records roughly 34,000 clones, about 86% being singletons. The germline CDR1 and CDR2 sequences are MNHNS and SASEGT. This CDR3 contains 13 residues. V lost 5 bases, J lost 5 bases, and 12 bases lay in between. Patients had newly diagnosed, untreated stage II-IVA oral cavity squamous cell carcinoma. These oral cavity squamous cell carcinomas were HPV-negative and locally advanced. The sequence was collected from a person aged 40 to 85 with oral cavity squamous cell carcinoma. The chain joins TRBV6-1 to TRBJ1-1; D is ambiguous. Sequencing used PBMCs, obtained before nivolumab (anti-PD-1) treatment. The CDR3: CASSFDGGTEAFF. CDR3 nucleotides: TGTGCCAGCAGTTTTGACGGAGGGACTGAAGCTTTCTTT.